This TCR beta chain was retrieved from a study of radiation and T cells in renal cell carcinoma. The time point here: blood 4 weeks post-SBRT, at nephrectomy. The treatment here: 15 Gy SBRT to primary tumor, nephrectomy 4 weeks later. Nephrectomy followed 15 Gy stereotactic body radiation by 4 weeks. After SBRT, blood was collected at 2 and 4 weeks, plus baseline. V was clipped by 9 bases and J by 7 bases; unmatched bases: 16. Germline CDR1 reads SGHRS; CDR2 reads YFSETQ. The CDR3 extends over 15 amino acids. Here immunoSEQ multiplex PCR was the method, and the copy in TCRdb shows in-frame clones only, minus some. The top ten clones hold about 2.4% of a sample with about 83,000 clones, less than 85% of them seen once.

This rearrangement joins TRBV5-1 to TRBJ2-1, with 7 bases matching TRBD1. Sequenced material: blood, taken from a patient whose treatment included radiotherapy and nephrectomy. This TCR derives from a woman in her sixties or seventies with renal cell carcinoma. The CDR3 region is CATSRGTDTWNEQFF. For the CDR3, the DNA is TGCGCCACCTCTAGAGGGACAGATACCTGGAATGAGCAGTTCTTC. The full variable domain, completed using reference TRBV5-1 and TRBJ2-1, is KAGVTQTPRYLIKTRGQQVTLSCSPISGHRSVSWYQQTPGQGLQFLFEYFSETQRNKGNFPGRFSGRQFSNSRSEMNVSTLELGDSALYLCATSRGTDTWNEQFFGPGTRLTVL.